Listed below are T cell receptor beta chains from one sample, sequenced in a study of technical replicates of blood from several donors. The method was immunoSEQ multiplex PCR; TCRdb's version includes in-frame clones alone and lacks a portion of them. The repertoire includes roughly 60,000 clones, about nine tenths of them detected once, and 4% to 5.5% sits in the top ten. The sequenced sample consisted of PBMCs. The source of these receptors is a human donor in good health. Some clones in this sample may be carry-over from other donors' samples. Each CDR3 is given with its conserved first and last residue. A D gene is named only where the DNA matches it firmly. The size field is filled for only some rows; it gives once, few, many or a size class.

V,J,D,size,CDR3,DNA
TRBV18,TRBJ2-1,TRBD2,.,CASSPPGLAGDEQFF,TGTGCCAGCTCACCGCCGGGACTAGCGGGAGATGAGCAGTTCTTC
TRBV5-6,TRBJ2-7,TRBD1,.,CASSLGPGGDEQYF,TGTGCCAGCAGCTTGGGTCCAGGGGGCGACGAGCAGTACTTC
TRBV28,TRBJ2-3,.,.,CASCVSGGNHPDTQYF,TGTGCCAGCTGCGTGTCCGGGGGTAACCACCCAGATACGCAGTATTTT
TRBV14,TRBJ1-4,.,once,CASSPRAATNEKLFF,TGTGCCAGCAGCCCGCGGGCAGCAACTAATGAAAAACTGTTTTTT
TRBV12-5,TRBJ1-5,TRBD1,.,CASGLAGGPQPQHF,TGTGCTAGTGGTTTGGCAGGGGGTCCTCAGCCCCAGCATTTT
TRBV9,TRBJ1-2,.,.,CASSVGWEGVYGYTF,TGTGCCAGCAGCGTAGGGTGGGAGGGGGTCTATGGCTACACCTTC
TRBV19,TRBJ2-7,TRBD2,.,CASSQRGDSYEQYF,TGTGCCAGTAGCCAGCGGGGCGACTCCTACGAGCAGTACTTC
TRBV5-5,TRBJ1-6,.,.,CASSLSAAPNSPLHF,TGTGCCAGCAGCTTGTCGGCGGCCCCCAATTCACCCCTCCACTTT
TRBV4-3,TRBJ2-1,.,.,CASSQDGEQGYYEQFF,TGCGCCAGCAGCCAAGATGGGGAACAGGGTTACTACGAGCAGTTCTTC
TRBV29-1,TRBJ2-7,.,.,CSVHGPRGSSYEQYF,TGCAGCGTTCATGGACCCCGGGGAAGCTCCTACGAGCAGTACTTC
TRBV7-2,TRBJ2-3,.,.,CASSRGGSTDTQYF,TGTGCCAGCAGCCGAGGGGGTTCCACAGATACGCAGTATTTT
TRBV6-5,TRBJ2-7,TRBD1,once,CASSYLGTGGYEQYF,TGTGCCAGCAGTTACTTGGGGACAGGGGGTTACGAGCAGTACTTC
TRBV18,TRBJ2-6,.,.,CASSPLSEESGANVLTF,TGTGCCAGCTCACCACTCTCGGAGGAATCTGGGGCCAACGTCCTGACTTTC
TRBV11-2,TRBJ1-1,.,.,CASSLTYTEAFF,TGTGCCAGCAGCTTAACATACACTGAAGCTTTCTTT